This T cell receptor (beta chain) is from a study of molecular identifiers for immune sequencing clone quantification. Study-wide results and caveats: A shared barcode on identical TCR molecules could lead to underestimated sizes for highly expanded clones.

The CDR3 length is 14 residues. With V trimmed by 6 bases and J by 3 bases, 8 bases remained unmatched. One entry per CDR3 protein results from TCRdb running MiXCR on the PCR reads. Of under 800,000 distinct CDR3 sequences listed, around 25% are singletons. This clonotype appeared many times. Its antigen is as yet unknown. The V gene is TRBV12-3 or TRBV12-4, the J gene TRBJ2-7; 7 positions agree with TRBD2. This TCR was recovered from a human donor in good health. Some libraries in this study had Jurkat cell RNA spiked in. Sequencing input: naive CD8+ T cells from blood, with Jurkat cell RNA spiked in. Subset defined: FACS-sorted CD8+CD4-CCR7+CD45RA+ naive T cells. For the CDR3, the DNA is TGTGCCAGCAGCCCCAGCGGGATCGTCTACGAGCAGTACTTC. Translated, it gives CASSPSGIVYEQYF.